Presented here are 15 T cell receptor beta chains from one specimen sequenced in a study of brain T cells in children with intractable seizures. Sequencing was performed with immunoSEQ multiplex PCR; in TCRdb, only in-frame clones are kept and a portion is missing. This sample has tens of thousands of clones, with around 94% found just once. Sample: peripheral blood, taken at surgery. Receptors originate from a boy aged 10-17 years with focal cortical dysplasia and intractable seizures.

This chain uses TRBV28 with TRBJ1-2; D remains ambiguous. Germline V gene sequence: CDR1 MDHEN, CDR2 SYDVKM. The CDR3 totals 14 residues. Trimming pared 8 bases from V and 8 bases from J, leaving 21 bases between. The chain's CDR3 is CASRQETAVGGYTF. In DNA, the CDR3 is TGTGCCAGCCGTCAGGAAACAGCTGTGGGCGGCTACACCTTC.

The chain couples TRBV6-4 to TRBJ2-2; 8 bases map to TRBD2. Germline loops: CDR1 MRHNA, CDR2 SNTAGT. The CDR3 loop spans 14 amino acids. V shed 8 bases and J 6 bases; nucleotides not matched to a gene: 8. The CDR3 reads CASSDGGEAGELFF. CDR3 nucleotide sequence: TGTGCCAGCTCCGACGGGGGGGAAGCCGGGGAGCTGTTTTTT.

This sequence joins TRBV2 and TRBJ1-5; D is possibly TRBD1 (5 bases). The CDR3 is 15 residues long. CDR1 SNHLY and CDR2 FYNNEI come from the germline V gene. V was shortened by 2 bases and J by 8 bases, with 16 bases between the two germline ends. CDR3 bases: TGTGCCAGCAGTGAACGGGGGGACGGAATTAAGCCCCAGCATTTT. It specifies CASSERGDGIKPQHF. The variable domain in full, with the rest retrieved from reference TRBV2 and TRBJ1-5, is EPEVTQTPSHQVTQMGQEVILRCVPISNHLYFYWYRQILGQKVEFLVSFYNNEISEKSEIFDDQFSVERPDGSNFTLKIRSTKLEDSAMYFCASSERGDGIKPQHFGDGTRLSIL.

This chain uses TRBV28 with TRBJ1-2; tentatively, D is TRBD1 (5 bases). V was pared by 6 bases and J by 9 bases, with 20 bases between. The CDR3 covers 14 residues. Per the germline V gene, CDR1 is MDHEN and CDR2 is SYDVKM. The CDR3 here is CASSLNAAGGSYTF. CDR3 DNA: TGTGCCAGCAGCCTCAACGCCGCCGGGGGGAGCTACACCTTC.

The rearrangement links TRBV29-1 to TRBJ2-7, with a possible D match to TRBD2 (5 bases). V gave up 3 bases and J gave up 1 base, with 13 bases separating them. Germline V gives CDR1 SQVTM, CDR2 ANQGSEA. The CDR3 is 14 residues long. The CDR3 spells CSVDRGLFSYEQYF. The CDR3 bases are TGCAGCGTTGATCGAGGACTCTTTTCCTACGAGCAGTACTTC.

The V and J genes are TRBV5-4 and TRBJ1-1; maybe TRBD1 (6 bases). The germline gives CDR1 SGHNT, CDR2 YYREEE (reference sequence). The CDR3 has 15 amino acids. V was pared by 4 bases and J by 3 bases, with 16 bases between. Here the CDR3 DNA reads TGTGCCAGCAGCCTGGAAGGGGCAGGGGACACTGAAGCTTTCTTT. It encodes CASSLEGAGDTEAFF.

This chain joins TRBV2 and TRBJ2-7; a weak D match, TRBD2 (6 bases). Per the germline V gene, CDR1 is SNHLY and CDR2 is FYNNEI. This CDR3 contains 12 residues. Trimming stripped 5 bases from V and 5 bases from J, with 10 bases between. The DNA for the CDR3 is TGTGCCAGCAGTAAGGAGGGTAACGAGCAGTACTTC. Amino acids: CASSKEGNEQYF.

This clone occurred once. The CDR3 loop reads CASSETGGTEAFF. As DNA, the CDR3 is TGTGCCAGCAGTGAAACAGGGGGGACTGAAGCTTTCTTT. The chain links TRBV25-1 to TRBJ1-1; the match to TRBD1 covers 8 bases. This CDR3 spans 13 amino acids. The germline V gene encodes CDR1 MGHDK and CDR2 SYGVNS. The J segment lost 5 bases and the V segment lost 2 bases, leaving 1 base of the junction unmatched.

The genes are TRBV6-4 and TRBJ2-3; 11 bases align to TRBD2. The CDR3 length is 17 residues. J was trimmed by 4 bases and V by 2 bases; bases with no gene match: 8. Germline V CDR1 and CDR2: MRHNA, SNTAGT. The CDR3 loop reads CASSDVPSGGPSDTQYF. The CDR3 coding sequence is TGTGCCAGCAGTGACGTCCCTAGCGGGGGGCCATCAGATACGCAGTATTTT.

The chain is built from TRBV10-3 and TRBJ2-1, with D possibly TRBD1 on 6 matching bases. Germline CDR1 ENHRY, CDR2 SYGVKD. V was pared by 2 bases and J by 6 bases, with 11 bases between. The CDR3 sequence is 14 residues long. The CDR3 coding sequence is TGTGCCATCAGTGAGGCAGGGGAAGCCAATGAGCAGTTCTTC. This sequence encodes CAISEAGEANEQFF.

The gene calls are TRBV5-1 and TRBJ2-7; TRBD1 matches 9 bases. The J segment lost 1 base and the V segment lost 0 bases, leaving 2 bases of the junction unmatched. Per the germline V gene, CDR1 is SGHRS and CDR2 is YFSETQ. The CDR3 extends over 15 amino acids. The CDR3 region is CASSLGGQGSYEQYF. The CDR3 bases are TGCGCCAGCAGCTTGGGGGGACAGGGATCCTACGAGCAGTACTTC.

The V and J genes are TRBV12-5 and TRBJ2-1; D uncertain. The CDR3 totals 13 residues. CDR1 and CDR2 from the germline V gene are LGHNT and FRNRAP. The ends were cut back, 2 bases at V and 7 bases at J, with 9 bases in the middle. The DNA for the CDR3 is TGTGCTAGTGGTTTGCAACTTGGAAATGAGCAGTTCTTC. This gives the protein CASGLQLGNEQFF.

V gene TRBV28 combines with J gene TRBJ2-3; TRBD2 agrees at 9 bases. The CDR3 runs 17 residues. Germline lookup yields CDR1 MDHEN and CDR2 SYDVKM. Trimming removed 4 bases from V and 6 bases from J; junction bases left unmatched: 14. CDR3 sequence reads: CASSSPVAGEVGDTQYF. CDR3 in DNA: TGTGCCAGCAGTTCCCCGGTAGCGGGAGAGGTGGGGGATACGCAGTATTTT.

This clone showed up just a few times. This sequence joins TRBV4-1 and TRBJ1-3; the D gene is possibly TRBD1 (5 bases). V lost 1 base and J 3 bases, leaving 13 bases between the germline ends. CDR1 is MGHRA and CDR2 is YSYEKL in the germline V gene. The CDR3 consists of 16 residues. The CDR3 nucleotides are TGCGCCAGCAGCCAAGTCGCCCGACAGCGTGGAAACACCATATATTTT. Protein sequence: CASSQVARQRGNTIYF.

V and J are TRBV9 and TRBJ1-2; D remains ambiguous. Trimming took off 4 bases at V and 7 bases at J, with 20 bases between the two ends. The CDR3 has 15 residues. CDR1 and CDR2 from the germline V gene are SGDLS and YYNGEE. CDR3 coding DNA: TGTGCCAGCAGCCGGAGTGCCTCTGAATGGCGTGGCTACACCTTC. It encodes CASSRSASEWRGYTF.